The 9 T cell receptor beta chains listed next were all sequenced from one sample in a study of T-cell reconstitution after alpha-beta-depleted transplantation in children. As it was prepared, the TCRbeta library received unique molecular identifiers. MiXCR was run by TCRdb on the PCR reads, yielding one entry per CDR3 protein. The data contain 200,000 to 300,000 distinct CDR3 sequences, 7.5% to 9.5% of them seen just once; the ten biggest clones take up 5% to 8%. The specimen comprised PBMCs, mostly from graft donor cells, sampled 180 days after TCRalphabeta/CD19-depleted stem cell transplant. The receptors come from a male patient under 18 who had a stem cell transplant for acute lymphoblastic leukemia, so the T cells may come from the graft donor.

This clonotype was seen repeatedly, ten times or more. The chain recombines TRBV18 with TRBJ2-7; D is unresolved. V dropped 3 bases and J dropped 0 bases, with 9 bases sitting between them. The CDR3 spans 14 residues. Germline V CDR1 and CDR2: KGHSH, LQKENI. The CDR3 is CASSPTWSSYEQYF. CDR3 coding DNA: TGTGCCAGCTCACCCACATGGAGCTCCTACGAGCAGTACTTC. The full variable domain, completed using reference TRBV18 and TRBJ2-7, is NAGVMQNPRHLVRRRGQEARLRCSPMKGHSHVYWYRQLPEEGLKFMVYLQKENIIDESGMPKERFSAEFPKEGPSILRIQQVVRGDSAAYFCASSPTWSSYEQYFGPGTRLTVT.

This clonotype came up many times. The rearrangement links TRBV6-1 to TRBJ1-2, with D unresolved. The V end was cut by 10 bases, the J end by 4 bases, with 19 bases between. Germline values: CDR1 MNHNS, CDR2 SASEGT. CDR3 length: 14 amino acids. DNA of the CDR3: TGTGCCACACAGACCCGCGAAGATGGCTATGGCTACACCTTC. Encoded protein: CATQTREDGYGYTF.

This clonotype was recorded at least ten times. The V call is TRBV7-2, the J call TRBJ1-2; no clear D. The V gene's germline CDR1 is SGHTA and CDR2 FQGNSA. V was pared by 3 bases and J by 4 bases, with 12 bases between. This CDR3 contains 14 residues. The chain's CDR3 is CASSFGLGAYGYTF. The CDR3 nucleotides read TGTGCCAGCAGCTTTGGTCTGGGAGCCTATGGCTACACCTTC.

This clonotype has ten or more counts. J is TRBJ2-7 and V is TRBV10-3; TRBD1 matches 9 bases. The CDR3 sequence is 15 residues long. V lost 4 bases to trimming and J lost 6 bases; unmatched junction nucleotides: 10. Germline values: CDR1 ENHRY, CDR2 SYGVKD. In DNA form, the CDR3 reads TGTGCCATCAGTGGGAGGGACAGGGTAACAGGCGAGCAGTACTTC. Protein sequence: CAISGRDRVTGEQYF.

This clonotype was recorded at least ten times. V is TRBV6-5 and J is TRBJ1-2; TRBD1 matches at 7 bases. Losses at the gene ends were 0 bases for V and 3 bases for J; bases not matched to a gene: 4. The CDR3 runs to 15 residues. Germline V gene sequence: CDR1 MNHEY, CDR2 SVGAGI. The CDR3 loop is CASSYSKTGDYGYTF. The CDR3 bases are TGTGCCAGCAGTTACTCTAAAACAGGGGACTATGGCTACACCTTC.

This clonotype was seen ten or more times. V usage is TRBV28 and J usage is TRBJ2-7; 12 bases fit TRBD2. There are 15 residues in the CDR3. The germline gives CDR1 MDHEN, CDR2 SYDVKM. V shed 6 bases, J shed 2 bases, and the junction held 5 bases outside the gene matches. The CDR3 loop reads CASSRGLAGTYEQYF. As DNA, the CDR3 is TGTGCCAGCAGCCGCGGACTAGCGGGGACCTACGAGCAGTACTTC.

With respect to this clonotype: This may come from a read error, since a much larger clone is one base off. The chain combines TRBV4-2 with TRBJ1-6; D is uncertain. This CDR3 has 12 amino acids. Trimming took off 2 bases at V and 15 bases at J, with 11 bases between the two ends. In germline, CDR1 is LGHNA, CDR2 YNFKEQ. CDR3 nucleotides: TGTGCCAGCAGCCAAATCGGTAGGAGCCTCCACTTT. This sequence encodes CASSQIGRSLHF.

Ten or more counts support this clonotype. This rearrangement joins TRBV7-2 to TRBJ2-2; perhaps TRBD1 as D (5 bases). V was cut by 5 bases and J by 7 bases, with 14 bases left in between. Per germline, CDR1 SGHTA and CDR2 FQGNSA. This CDR3 is 14 amino acids long. The CDR3 region is CASSRRVSGGELFF. The DNA for the CDR3 is TGTGCCAGCAGCCGCAGGGTTTCGGGCGGGGAGCTGTTTTTT. The variable domain in full, completed from reference TRBV7-2 and TRBJ2-2, reads GAGVSQSPSNKVTEKGKDVELRCDPISGHTALYWYRQSLGQGLEFLIYFQGNSAPDKSGLPSDRFSAERTGGSVSTLTIQRTQQEDSAVYLCASSRRVSGGELFFGEGSRLTVL.

This clonotype was counted many times. V usage is TRBV12-3 or TRBV12-4 and J usage is TRBJ2-5; 9 positions match TRBD1. After removal of 5 bases from V and 0 bases from J, the junction contained 7 bases not matched to a gene. This CDR3 comprises 16 residues. Here the CDR3 DNA reads TGTGCCAGCAGTGCCGGGACAGGGCTCTACCAAGAGACCCAGTACTTC. It translates to CASSAGTGLYQETQYF.